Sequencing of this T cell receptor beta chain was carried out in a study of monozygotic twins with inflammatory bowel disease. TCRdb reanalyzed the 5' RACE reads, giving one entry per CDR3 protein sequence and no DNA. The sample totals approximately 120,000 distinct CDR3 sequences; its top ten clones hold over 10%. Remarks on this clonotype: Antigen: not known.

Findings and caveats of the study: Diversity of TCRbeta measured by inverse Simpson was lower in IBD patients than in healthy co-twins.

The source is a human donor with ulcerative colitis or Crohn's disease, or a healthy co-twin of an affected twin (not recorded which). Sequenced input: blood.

The CDR3 is CATSREIPGPSYEQYF. This rearrangement joins TRBV15 to TRBJ2-7; lacking DNA, the TRBD1 call made by TCRdb goes unchecked. Germline assignment: CDR1 LNHNV and CDR2 YYDKDF (reference sequence). CDR3 length equals 16 residues.